This entry lists 28 T cell receptor beta chains sequenced from one sample in a study of regulatory T cells in long-lasting Graves disease. Arm-PCR with iRepertoire HTBI primers amplified the CDR3 regions for these TCR beta libraries. MiXCR, applied by TCRdb to the multiplex PCR reads, yields one record per CDR3 protein. The table records 700,000 or so distinct CDR3 sequences, about 32% of them present only once. Time point specified: persistent/refractory GD, antithyroid drugs over 5 years with positive TRAb. RNA extracted from PBMCs served as the sequencing template. Sequencing used peripheral blood mononuclear cells (PBMCs), obtained when the disease was refractory, from a patient treated with antithyroid drugs. The receptors come from a female donor with Graves disease.

This clonotype has only a few counts. This rearrangement joins TRBV29-1 to TRBJ1-1; 9 nucleotides agree with TRBD1. The V gene end was trimmed by 6 bases and the J gene end by 3 bases; junction bases not matched to a gene: 8. The germline V gene encodes CDR1 SQVTM and CDR2 ANQGSEA. The CDR3 sequence is 14 residues long. Written as DNA, the CDR3 is TGCAGCGTAGCTACGACAGGGGGAGACACTGAAGCTTTCTTT. Translation gives CSVATTGGDTEAFF. The whole variable domain, remainder taken from reference TRBV29-1 and TRBJ1-1, is SAVISQKPSRDICQRGTSLTIQCQVDSQVTMMFWYRQQPGQSLTLIATANQGSEATYESGFVIDKFPISRPNLTFSTLTVSNMSPEDSSIYLCSVATTGGDTEAFFGQGTRLTVV.

J is TRBJ2-2 and V is TRBV27, with TRBD2 matching over 8 bases. This CDR3 has 18 amino acids. Germline V gives CDR1 MNHEY, CDR2 SMNVEV (reference sequence). V dropped 4 bases and J dropped 1; count of bases not matched to a gene: 11. CDR3 DNA sequence: TGTGCCAGCAGTTCACCCTTGGGTAGCGGGGTGAACACCGGGGAGCTGTTTTTT. Its translation is CASSSPLGSGVNTGELFF.

This clonotype was detected ten times or more. This chain uses TRBV28 with TRBJ2-4, with 8 bases fitting TRBD2. V lost 7 bases to trimming and J lost 0 bases; unmatched junction nucleotides: 11. The CDR3 is 17 residues long. CDR1 and CDR2 from the germline V gene are MDHEN and SYDVKM. CDR3 sequence: CASILWASGLAKNIQYF. The CDR3 coding sequence is TGTGCCAGCATACTTTGGGCTAGCGGGCTAGCCAAAAACATTCAGTACTTC.

This clonotype was seen many times. The chain carries TRBV6-1 and TRBJ2-7; 11 positions match TRBD2. Per the germline V gene, CDR1 is MNHNS and CDR2 is SASEGT. CDR3 size: 14 residues. V was pared by 5 bases and J by 6 bases, with 6 bases of the junction left unmatched. CDR3 amino acids: CASSLLAGEGEQYF. Written as DNA, the CDR3 is TGTGCCAGCAGTCTACTAGCGGGAGAAGGCGAGCAGTACTTC.

The chain has TRBV2 and TRBJ1-1, with D tentatively TRBD1 (6 bases). The CDR3 extends over 13 amino acids. Germline V gene data show CDR1 as SNHLY and CDR2 as FYNNEI. V was pared by 7 bases and J by 1 base, with 10 bases between. In DNA form, the CDR3 reads TGTGCCAGCATGCGACAGGAGAACACTGAAGCTTTCTTT. Translating gives CASMRQENTEAFF.

There are a few counts of this clonotype. The CDR3 DNA sequence: TGTGCCAGCAGTGAACCCCGGGCCCTTTGGGGCGAGCAGTACTTC. Protein product: CASSEPRALWGEQYF. This chain joins TRBV25-1 and TRBJ2-7; D unresolved. Germline V CDR1 and CDR2: MGHDK, SYGVNS. V lost 2 bases, J lost 6 bases, and 17 bases lay in between. This CDR3 spans 15 amino acids.

This rearrangement joins TRBV29-1 to TRBJ2-7, with 7 bases identical to TRBD1. V gave up 4 bases and J gave up 5 bases; unmatched junction bases: 5. The CDR3 is 12 residues long. Looked up from germline, CDR1 is SQVTM and CDR2 is ANQGSEA. The CDR3 bases are TGCAGCGTTGGACAGGGAAACCACGAGCAGTACTTC. Encoded protein: CSVGQGNHEQYF.

This clonotype was seen ten or more times. The chain employs TRBV9 and TRBJ2-7, with D possibly being TRBD2 (5 bases). CDR1 and CDR2 (germline): SGDLS, YYNGEE. The V end lost 4 bases, the J end lost 7 bases, and 15 bases lay between the germline ends. The CDR3 contains 13 residues. CDR3: CASSLLDGDEQYF. As DNA, the CDR3 is TGTGCCAGCAGCCTCCTCGACGGGGATGAGCAGTACTTC.

This chain joins TRBV20-1 and TRBJ1-2, with 7 bases identical to TRBD1. CDR1 and CDR2 (germline): DFQATT, SNEGSKA (reference sequence). The CDR3 loop spans 12 amino acids. With V trimmed by 6 bases and J by 2 bases, 3 bases remained unmatched. CDR3 nucleotide sequence: TGCAGTGCCTTGGGACAGAACTATGGCTACACCTTC. Its protein is CSALGQNYGYTF.

The chain links TRBV5-1 to TRBJ1-1; TRBD1 matches 8 bases. The CDR3 length is 18 residues. V gave up 0 bases and J gave up 5 bases; unmatched junction bases: 15. The germline gives CDR1 SGHRS, CDR2 YFSETQ. Here the CDR3 DNA reads TGCGCCAGCAGCTTGGAGTGGGACAGACAGGGGAGAGCAACTGAAGCTTTCTTT. Translation gives CASSLEWDRQGRATEAFF.

The CDR3 sequence: CASSMGQGFRGYTF. CDR3 sequence (DNA): TGTGCCAGTAGTATGGGACAGGGGTTTCGTGGCTACACCTTC. The chain recombines TRBV19 with TRBJ1-2; 10 bases are a match to TRBD1. Trimming removed 3 bases from V and 7 bases from J; junction bases left unmatched: 5. The CDR3 sequence is 14 residues long. The germline CDR1 and CDR2 sequences are LNHDA and SQIVND (reference sequence). Together with reference TRBV19 and TRBJ1-2, the CDR3 gives the full variable domain: DGGITQSPKYLFRKEGQNVTLSCEQNLNHDAMYWYRQDPGQGLRLIYYSQIVNDFQKGDIAEGYSVSREKKESFPLTVTSAQKNPTAFYLCASSMGQGFRGYTFGSGTRLTVV.

This clonotype was detected many times. The chain uses TRBV2 and TRBJ2-5; either TRBD1 or TRBD2 may fit D (7 bases each). The CDR3 has 15 amino acids. V lost 2 bases, J lost 5 bases, and 15 bases lay in between. Germline V gene sequence: CDR1 SNHLY, CDR2 FYNNEI. CDR3 residues: CASSETGLQGETQYF. The CDR3 DNA follows: TGTGCCAGCAGTGAAACGGGACTACAGGGGGAGACCCAGTACTTC. The variable domain in full, completed from reference TRBV2 and TRBJ2-5, reads EPEVTQTPSHQVTQMGQEVILRCVPISNHLYFYWYRQILGQKVEFLVSFYNNEISEKSEIFDDQFSVERPDGSNFTLKIRSTKLEDSAMYFCASSETGLQGETQYFGPGTRLLVL.

This clonotype occurred a few times. The CDR3 here is CASSPAGREDYGYTF. In DNA form, the CDR3 reads TGTGCCAGCAGCCCGGCAGGCAGGGAGGATTATGGCTACACCTTC. The chain recombines TRBV3-1 with TRBJ1-2; the D gene is possibly TRBD1 (5 bases). V lost 4 bases to trimming and J lost 5 bases, with 17 bases between them. CDR1 LGHDT and CDR2 YNNKEL come from the germline V gene (reference sequence). The CDR3 length is 15 residues. Supplemented by reference TRBV3-1 and TRBJ1-2, the full variable domain reads DTAVSQTPKYLVTQMGNDKSIKCEQNLGHDTMYWYKQDSKKFLKIMFSYNNKELIINETVPNRFSPKSPDKAHLNLHINSLELGDSAVYFCASSPAGREDYGYTFGSGTRLTVV.

V usage is TRBV5-1 and J usage is TRBJ1-3; TRBD1 might be the D (5 bases). V lost 4 bases and J 10 bases, leaving 18 bases between the germline ends. In germline, CDR1 is SGHRS, CDR2 YFSETQ. The CDR3 is 14 residues long. CDR3 residues: CASSLGGATGTIYF. The CDR3, as DNA: TGCGCCAGCAGCCTCGGTGGGGCGACCGGTACCATATATTTT.

This clonotype was picked up a small number of times. The chain combines TRBV6-5 with TRBJ2-5, with TRBD2 matching 9 bases. The CDR3 runs 15 residues. Germline loops: CDR1 MNHEY, CDR2 SVGAGI. The trim removed 3 bases at V and 5 bases at J, leaving 7 bases unmatched. The CDR3 DNA reads TGTGCCAGCAGTTATAGCGGGAGTCGGAGGGAGACCCAGTACTTC. It yields the protein CASSYSGSRRETQYF.

The V call is TRBV11-2, the J call TRBJ2-2; maybe TRBD2 (5 bases). The germline V gene encodes CDR1 SGHAT and CDR2 FQNNGV. V lost 5 bases and J 6 bases, leaving 19 bases between the germline ends. The CDR3 length is 16 residues. Here the CDR3 DNA reads TGTGCCAGCAGCCGGGGTTTGTGGGTTGGGGCCGGGGAGCTGTTTTTT. Its protein product is CASSRGLWVGAGELFF.

The sample holds a few counts of this clonotype. V is TRBV6-5 and J is TRBJ1-1, with TRBD1 identical over 11 bases. V dropped 4 bases and J dropped 3; count of bases not matched to a gene: 7. The CDR3 contains 16 residues. Germline CDR1 reads MNHEY; CDR2 reads SVGAGI. The CDR3 coding sequence is TGTGCCAGCAGTTTGGACAGGGGGCGACGGTACACTGAAGCTTTCTTT. This sequence encodes CASSLDRGRRYTEAFF.

This clonotype was observed a handful of times. The V and J genes are TRBV2 and TRBJ1-4, with D perhaps matching TRBD1 (6 bases). V was shortened by 7 bases and J by 7 bases, with 19 bases between the two germline ends. The CDR3 spans 15 residues. CDR1 SNHLY and CDR2 FYNNEI come from the germline V gene. Here the CDR3 DNA reads TGTGCCAGCACCGAGGGGGGGGGGCGCGGTGAAAAACTGTTTTTT. Encoded protein: CASTEGGGRGEKLFF.

V gene TRBV7-8 combines with J gene TRBJ1-1; D gene uncertain. Germline V gene data show CDR1 as SGHVS and CDR2 as FQNEAQ. CDR3 length: 14 residues. Trimming took off 2 bases at V and 4 bases at J, with 11 bases between the two ends. The CDR3 nucleotides are TGTGCCAGCAGCTTATCCCCCAGACCCACTGAAGCTTTCTTT. Residues: CASSLSPRPTEAFF. The full variable domain, rest sourced from reference TRBV7-8 and TRBJ1-1, is GAGVSQSPRYKVAKRGQDVALRCDPISGHVSLFWYQQALGQGPEFLTYFQNEAQLDKSGLPSDRFFAERPEGSVSTLKIQRTQQEDSAVYLCASSLSPRPTEAFFGQGTRLTVV.

This clonotype was recorded a few times. V gene TRBV29-1 combines with J gene TRBJ2-2, with D perhaps TRBD1 (5 bases). CDR1 is SQVTM, CDR2 ANQGSEA, per germline. Deletions cut 5 bases from V and 7 bases from J, with 8 bases between. There are 11 residues in the CDR3. Here the CDR3 reads CSVFRDGELFF. The DNA for the CDR3 is TGCAGCGTTTTCAGGGACGGGGAGCTGTTTTTT.

This clonotype was detected a few times. The chain uses TRBV20-1 and TRBJ2-7; D perhaps matches TRBD1 (6 bases). CDR1 is DFQATT, CDR2 SNEGSKA, per germline (reference sequence). Trimming stripped 1 base from V and 5 bases from J, with 12 bases between. The CDR3 is made up of 13 amino acids. CDR3 DNA sequence: TGCAGTGCTAGAGCCGTCGCAGGGGACGAGCAGTACTTC. It is translated as CSARAVAGDEQYF.

The CDR3 is CASSLLLTNYGYTF. For the CDR3, the DNA is TGTGCCAGCAGCTTATTACTTACTAACTATGGCTACACCTTC. V gene TRBV7-2 combines with J gene TRBJ1-2, with D hard to call. The CDR3 length is 14 residues. Germline V lookup: CDR1 SGHTA, CDR2 FQGNSA. Between the trimmed V and J ends, which lost 2 bases and 0 bases, there was a span of 7 bases.

This clonotype appeared a few times. J is TRBJ2-7 and V is TRBV12-3 or TRBV12-4; 7 bases match TRBD1. The CDR3 is made up of 15 amino acids. V trimming: 7 bases; J trimming: 4 bases; junction bases outside the gene matches: 13. The CDR3 reads CASILIGTVDYEQYF. CDR3 coding DNA: TGTGCCAGCATCCTAATCGGGACAGTCGATTACGAGCAGTACTTC.

This rearrangement joins TRBV19 to TRBJ2-7; 8 bases line up with TRBD1. Trimming cost V 3 bases and J 7 bases; bases outside gene matches: 8. This CDR3 has 14 amino acids. Germline CDR1 and CDR2: LNHDA and SQIVND (reference sequence). The CDR3 loop reads CASSISQGAEEQYF. The CDR3 DNA reads TGTGCCAGTAGTATTAGCCAGGGGGCTGAAGAGCAGTACTTC.

The V gene is TRBV25-1, the J gene TRBJ2-7; tentatively, D is TRBD1 or TRBD2 (5 bases each). Germline lookup yields CDR1 MGHDK and CDR2 SYGVNS. The CDR3 has 14 residues. The ends were cut back, 4 bases at V and 7 bases at J, with 17 bases in the middle. As DNA, the CDR3 is TGTGCCAGCAGTGCCGGGACGGTCAGATGGGAGCAGTACTTC. Protein: CASSAGTVRWEQYF.

This clonotype came up many times. V usage is TRBV12-3 or TRBV12-4 and J usage is TRBJ1-3, with D perhaps TRBD1 (6 bases). The CDR3 is 12 amino acids. Trimming removed 6 bases at V and 16 bases at J, with 19 bases between. The CDR3 spells CASSLEGGTTYF. CDR3 DNA: TGTGCCAGCAGCCTAGAGGGGGGGACAACGTATTTT.

This clonotype was recorded a few times. The rearrangement joins TRBV7-9 to TRBJ1-5; no definite D call. The CDR3 runs to 15 residues. Looked up from germline, CDR1 is SEHNR and CDR2 is FQNEAQ (reference sequence). The V and J ends lost 4 bases and 6 bases respectively, with 16 bases between them. CDR3 residues: CASSSGVGAGQPQHF. The CDR3 DNA reads TGTGCCAGCAGCTCCGGGGTGGGCGCCGGTCAGCCCCAGCATTTT.

This clonotype occurred many times. The chain has TRBV12-3 or TRBV12-4 and TRBJ2-7; no clear D. This CDR3 is built from 15 residues. V lost 3 bases and J lost 4, with 16 bases in between. CDR3 residues: CASSFDGLGAYEQYF. For the CDR3, the DNA is TGTGCCAGCAGTTTTGATGGTCTAGGAGCTTACGAGCAGTACTTC.